This T cell receptor (beta chain) originates from a study of shared clonotypes between healthy human individuals. V was trimmed by 4 bases and J by 6 bases, leaving 11 bases between them. Germline V lookup: CDR1 SGHNT, CDR2 YYREEE (reference sequence). The CDR3 covers 12 residues. Everyone who donated was a Caucasian adult who lived in Nashville, Tennessee. A CD45RA-negative memory subset and a CD45RA+ naive subset were separated from the CD4+ cells. The authors split each subset's genomic DNA evenly across several immunoSEQ plates. Replicate sorted-subset PCRs were loaded with 150 to 250 ng DNA, 30,000 to 35,000 T cell genomes. Measured with immunoSEQ multiplex PCR; TCRdb has only the in-frame clones, and not every one. The sample lists over a million clones; more than 95% were seen once.

The rearrangement links TRBV5-4 to TRBJ2-7, with D perhaps given as TRBD1 or TRBD2 (5 bases each). The clonotype comes from a man aged 25 to 45 in good health. Sequencing was done on a sample of naive CD4+ T cells sorted from blood. Subset of the sample: CD45RA+ positively selected. CDR3 sequence (DNA): TGTGCCAGCAGCCTCGGGACGGGCGAGCAGTACTTC. This encodes CASSLGTGEQYF.